This T cell receptor beta chain was documented in a study of identical twins. MiXCR, applied by TCRdb to the 5' RACE reads, yields one record per CDR3 protein. The sample holds 600,000 to 850,000 distinct CDR3 sequences, 15% to 20% seen once. This clonotype was found a few times. The CDR3 spans 14 residues. Germline V lookup: CDR1 SGHDT, CDR2 YYEEEE. The V and J ends lost 4 bases and 7 bases respectively, with 18 bases between them. This sample was shared with a second study, whose subject was T cells expressing NK-cell markers. Turning to that study: Seven of the eight sequenced donors were HCMV-seropositive; one was seronegative.

Input material: PBMCs. J is TRBJ2-7 and V is TRBV5-6; D may be TRBD1 (5 bases). This sequence originates from a woman aged 18-30 years in good health. Here the CDR3 reads CASSLRQNRLEQYF. The CDR3 region has the DNA TGTGCCAGCAGCCTCAGACAGAATAGATTAGAGCAGTACTTC.